This T cell receptor beta chain came from a study of beta chain features in type 1 diabetes. For the study at large: Sorted cells, about 98,000,000 in number, were examined across all samples.

The entirety of the isolated RNA underwent reverse transcription, so expressed TCRB transcripts were sequenced. About 3.57 million reads per sample were averaged for naive, central memory and regulatory samples. Clones were read by immunoSEQ multiplex PCR, and TCRdb kept only the in-frame ones, dropping some. The sample includes just over 450,000 clones, about 30% of them seen just once. There was one heparinised blood draw per donor, averaging approximately 120 mL. The sample holds one count of this clone. The antigen remains undetermined. Additional DNA sequences in this sample encode the identical CDR3. The CDR3 runs 14 residues. In germline, CDR1 is SGDLS, CDR2 YYNGEE. The germline V and J ends were trimmed by 0 bases and 5 bases, with 9 bases remaining between them. Notes on the study in general: TCRB CDR3s were moderately but significantly shorter in Type 1 diabetes patients in all four CD4+ subsets.

The chain couples TRBV9 to TRBJ2-1; D uncertain. The sequence came from a man younger than 35 in good health. The sequenced sample was naive CD4+ T cells from blood. CDR3 nucleotide sequence: TGTGCCAGCAGCGTAGGAAGTGGCAACAATGAGCAGTTCTTC. Protein: CASSVGSGNNEQFF.